One and the same sample provided the 25 T cell receptor beta chains below, sequenced in a study of tumor-infiltrating lymphocytes in primary liver carcinoma. A constant-region primer primed TCR beta cDNA synthesis from about 550 ng of total RNA. Slightly modified ARM-PCR, run as three nested multiplex PCR rounds, produced the TCR beta libraries. Two initial PCR rounds of about 11 cycles each paired TRBV1-TRBV30 forward primers with a C-beta reverse primer. Via MiXCR, TCRdb re-called the multiplex PCR reads, giving one row per CDR3 protein. Here the sample spans more than 45,000 distinct CDR3 sequences, roughly 80% being singletons. Total RNA and DNA came together from around 18-30 mg of bulk tissue without cell sorting. The sample was liver tumor tissue from sampling region 5. Subset given: tumor region T5, tumor centre. These receptors all come from a man aged 35-49 years with primary liver carcinoma and hepatitis B virus infection.

Concerning this clonotype: The junction shows a germline mismatch at one end, possibly a read error. The J gene is TRBJ2-3, the V gene TRBV4-3; D unresolved. The CDR3 runs 13 residues. Germline assignment: CDR1 LGHNA and CDR2 YSLEER. The CDR3 nucleotides read TGCGCCAGCAGCCCCCTTCCTGGAGATACGCGGTATTTT. Its translation is CASSPLPGDTRYF.

This sequence joins TRBV5-1 and TRBJ2-2; maybe TRBD2 (6 bases). The CDR3 is made up of 16 amino acids. Trimming pared 2 bases from V and 7 bases from J, leaving 18 bases between. From germline, CDR1 is SGHRS and CDR2 YFSETQ. The CDR3: CASSLGLSGRNGELFF. The CDR3 DNA reads TGCGCCAGCAGCTTAGGACTATCGGGACGCAACGGGGAGCTGTTTTTT.

The chain recombines TRBV2 with TRBJ2-7, with a tentative D call TRBD1 (5 bases). Between the trimmed V and J ends, which lost 5 bases and 5 bases, there was a span of 10 bases. Germline V CDR1 and CDR2: SNHLY, FYNNEI. This CDR3 comprises 12 residues. CDR3: CASSFQGHEQYF. The CDR3 region has the DNA TGTGCCAGCAGTTTCCAGGGCCACGAGCAGTACTTC.

This chain uses TRBV12-3 or TRBV12-4 with TRBJ2-7, with unresolved D. Between the trimmed V and J ends, which lost 0 bases and 6 bases, there was a span of 15 bases. The CDR3 loop spans 15 amino acids. CDR3 sequence (DNA): TGTGCCAGCAGTTTAGCGGGGATGGAGAAGGGCGAGCAGTACTTC. Protein sequence: CASSLAGMEKGEQYF.

This clonotype was counted at least ten times. The chain is built from TRBV4-2 and TRBJ2-7; TRBD1 or TRBD2 may be the D gene (5 bases each). Between the trimmed V and J ends, which lost 0 bases and 4 bases, there was a span of 13 bases. This CDR3 region has 15 residues. CDR1 is LGHNA, CDR2 YNFKEQ, per germline. Here the CDR3 reads CASSQERDRPYEQYF. CDR3 DNA sequence: TGTGCCAGCAGCCAAGAAAGGGACCGACCGTACGAGCAGTACTTC.

The chain has TRBV11-3 and TRBJ2-1; no definite D call. CDR1 is SGHNT, CDR2 YENEEA, per germline. The CDR3 length is 14 residues. Trimming shortened V by 7 bases and J by 6 bases, and 16 bases separated the two germline ends. The CDR3 sequence is CASNVRGRVNEQFF. In DNA form, the CDR3 reads TGTGCCAGCAACGTAAGAGGAAGGGTCAATGAGCAGTTCTTC. Using reference TRBV11-3 and TRBJ2-1 for the parts outside the CDR3, the full variable domain is EAGVVQSPRYKIIEKKQPVAFWCNPISGHNTLYWYLQNLGQGPELLIRYENEEAVDDSQLPKDRFSAERLKGVDSTLKIQPAELGDSAVYLCASNVRGRVNEQFFGPGTRLTVL.

As regards this clonotype: The CDR3 ends on some other residue instead of the conserved phenylalanine or tryptophan, so this is likely a read error. The CDR3 loop reads CASSQGAGELFS. CDR3 in DNA: TGTGCCAGCAGTCAAGGGGCCGGTGAGCTGTTTTCT. V usage is TRBV6-5 and J usage is TRBJ2-2; D is possibly TRBD1 (5 bases). The CDR3 contains 12 residues. Per the germline V gene, CDR1 is MNHEY and CDR2 is SVGAGI.

The chain is built from TRBV29-1 and TRBJ1-5; D remains unclear. Germline lookup yields CDR1 SQVTM and CDR2 ANQGSEA. The CDR3 has 13 amino acids. Here the CDR3 reads CNTGEGANQPQHF. The CDR3 DNA is TGCAACACCGGAGAGGGAGCGAATCAGCCCCAGCATTTT.

The chain has TRBV10-3 and TRBJ1-6; D perhaps matches TRBD1 (5 bases). Germline assignment: CDR1 ENHRY and CDR2 SYGVKD. There are 16 residues in the CDR3. V lost 0 bases, J lost 10 bases, and 16 bases lay in between. Written as DNA, the CDR3 is TGTGCCATCAGTGAGTCGGGACCCAACGGAGGGTCACCCCTCCACTTT. Translated, it gives CAISESGPNGGSPLHF.

As regards this clonotype: It is likely a read error, because the conserved phenylalanine at the end of the CDR3 is missing. The V and J genes are TRBV11-2 and TRBJ2-6; D possibly corresponds to TRBD2 (6 bases). The germline V gene encodes CDR1 SGHAT and CDR2 FQNNGV. The CDR3 contains 21 residues. CDR3 protein: CDSSMGGDRGISLSGANVLTL. The DNA for the CDR3 is TGTGACAGCAGCATGGGGGGAGATAGGGGCATTTCCCTCTCTGGGGCCAACGTCCTGACTTTA.

By sample fraction, this clonotype is medium-sized (0.01 to 0.1%). The CDR3 region is CASSLESGPRETQYF. The CDR3 region has the DNA TGTGCCAGCAGCTTGGAATCAGGCCCTAGGGAGACCCAGTACTTC. The V call is TRBV5-5, the J call TRBJ2-5; D is uncertain. The CDR3 contains 15 residues. V lost 0 bases and J 5 bases, leaving 14 bases between the germline ends. Germline CDR1 reads SGHKS; CDR2 reads YYEKEE (reference sequence).

This clonotype was seen once. The genes are TRBV6-5 and TRBJ2-3; 7 nucleotides align to TRBD2. V shed 5 bases, J shed 4 bases, and the junction held 9 bases outside the gene matches. Looked up from germline, CDR1 is MNHEY and CDR2 is SVGAGI. This CDR3 has 15 residues. CDR3 in amino acids: CASSLSMGGSDTQYF. CDR3 in DNA: TGTGCCAGCAGTCTCTCGATGGGAGGGTCAGATACGCAGTATTTT.

Worth noting for this clonotype: A read error may produce the germline difference seen at one junction end. CDR3 protein: CSVDLRGTEAYF. In DNA, the CDR3 is TGTAGCGTTGACTTGAGGGGCACTGAAGCTTACTTT. This chain joins TRBV29-1 and TRBJ1-1, with D possibly being TRBD1 (5 bases). The CDR3 has 12 amino acids. Germline CDR1 is SQVTM and CDR2 is ANQGSEA. Full variable domain (remainder filled in from reference TRBV29-1 and TRBJ1-1): SAVISQKPSRDICQRGTSLTIQCQVDSQVTMMFWYRQQPGQSLTLIATANQGSEATYESGFVIDKFPISRPNLTFSTLTVSNMSPEDSSIYLCSVDLRGTEAYFGQGTRLTVV.

The chain has TRBV13 and TRBJ2-2; 11 nucleotides line up with TRBD2. The CDR3 spans 15 residues. Per germline, CDR1 PRHDT and CDR2 FYEKMQ (reference sequence). V lost 6 bases and J lost 6; bases outside the gene matches: 6. This CDR3 reads CASSLSSGRAGELFF. The CDR3 DNA follows: TGTGCCAGCAGTTTGAGTAGCGGGAGGGCCGGGGAGCTGTTTTTT.

As for this clonotype: The junction shows a germline mismatch at one end, possibly a read error. The rearrangement joins TRBV6-5 to TRBJ1-2; D ambiguous. Germline V gene data show CDR1 as MNHEY and CDR2 as SVGAGI. CDR3 length: 14 residues. The CDR3 DNA sequence: TGTGCCGGCAGACCCTGGACGGCTGAGTTGGGTTACACCTTC. Protein sequence: CAGRPWTAELGYTF.

Relative to its sample, this clonotype is medium-sized. The chain recombines TRBV6-1 with TRBJ2-7; TRBD2 matches 7 bases. The V and J ends lost 1 base and 4 bases, in that order; junction bases with no gene match: 13. The CDR3 covers 17 residues. Germline CDR1 and CDR2: MNHNS and SASEGT. For the CDR3, the DNA is TGTGCCAGCAGTGAAGGGGCCGGCGGGGGTAACGTGTACGAGCAGTACTTC. Residues: CASSEGAGGGNVYEQYF.

Regarding this clonotype: A read error may account for a junction end that differs from germline. V usage is TRBV10-3 and J usage is TRBJ1-2; D gene unclear. This CDR3 contains 12 residues. Per germline, CDR1 ENHRY and CDR2 SYGVKD. CDR3 in amino acids: CAISGGMEGYAF. DNA for the CDR3: TGTGCTATCAGTGGCGGTATGGAAGGCTACGCCTTC.

As to this clonotype: Sequence at one end of the junction differs from germline and may be a read error. The chain recombines TRBV11-3 with TRBJ2-7, with D possibly TRBD1 on 6 matching bases. The CDR3 is 13 amino acids. CDR1 SGHNT and CDR2 YENEEA come from the germline V gene. The CDR3, as DNA: TGTGCCAGCAGCGTTGGACAGTGCTACGAGCAGTATTTC. It translates to CASSVGQCYEQYF.

Regarding this clonotype: As the CDR3 is not closed by the conserved phenylalanine or tryptophan, this likely results from a read error. The rearrangement links TRBV29-1 to TRBJ2-3; D is unclear. This CDR3 has 12 amino acids. Germline V gene sequence: CDR1 SQVTM, CDR2 ANQGSEA. The CDR3 region is CSPGASTDTQYL. The CDR3 nucleotides read TGCAGTCCCGGCGCTAGCACAGATACGCAGTATTTG.

The chain links TRBV4-3 to TRBJ2-5; D not certain. V was clipped by 4 bases and J by 3 bases, with 9 bases between them. The CDR3 runs to 13 residues. Germline V gene sequence: CDR1 LGHNA, CDR2 YSLEER. CDR3 sequence (DNA): TGCGCCAGCAGCCTAGTGTGTGAAGAGACCCAGTACTTC. Protein product: CASSLVCEETQYF.

As regards this clonotype: Compared with germline, one end of the junction differs, possibly owing to a read error. The CDR3 coding sequence is TGTAGCGTGCAGGGGGGGGTCACAGATACGCAGTATTTT. Its protein product is CSVQGGVTDTQYF. V and J are TRBV29-1 and TRBJ2-3; D possibly uses TRBD1 or TRBD2 (7 bases each). Germline V lookup: CDR1 SQVTM, CDR2 ANQGSEA. CDR3 size: 13 residues.

Concerning this clonotype: The conserved phenylalanine or tryptophan normally closing the CDR3 is absent here, so this likely arose from a read error. V usage is TRBV5-4 and J usage is TRBJ2-1; the match to TRBD1 covers 10 bases. CDR3 length equals 15 residues. CDR1 SGHNT and CDR2 YYREEE come from the germline V gene (reference sequence). V shed 0 bases, J shed 9 bases, and the junction held 6 bases outside the gene matches. As DNA, the CDR3 is TGTGCCAGCAGCTTGGGGGGACAGGGGAGGGGTGAGCAGTTCTCC. Translation: CASSLGGQGRGEQFS.

This clonotype was seen a single time. At one end, the junction sequence differs from germline, possibly due to a read error. The chain joins TRBV11-1 to TRBJ2-2, with D perhaps TRBD2 (5 bases). Germline values: CDR1 SGHAT, CDR2 FQDESV (reference sequence). The CDR3 runs 13 residues. DNA for the CDR3: TGTGCCAGTAGCATAGAGCCTACCGGGGAACTGTTTTTT. This translates into CASSIEPTGELFF.

About this clonotype itself: One junction end does not reproduce the germline sequence, and a read error may be involved. The chain is built from TRBV7-8 and TRBJ2-3, with D maybe TRBD1 (8 bases). The CDR3 has 16 amino acids. CDR1 and CDR2 from the germline V gene are SGHVS and FQNEAQ. CDR3 in DNA: TGTGCCGGCAGCTCAACAGGGGGGGAATATTCGGATACGCACTGTTTT. Encoded protein: CAGSSTGGEYSDTHCF.

This clonotype was found many times. The gene calls are TRBV5-1 and TRBJ2-1, with 11 bases fitting TRBD2. This CDR3 region has 16 residues. V gave up 1 base and J gave up 6 bases; unmatched junction bases: 6. The germline gives CDR1 SGHRS, CDR2 YFSETQ. The CDR3 loop reads CASSLTLAGGPNEQFF. DNA for the CDR3: TGCGCCAGCAGCTTGACGTTAGCGGGAGGGCCCAATGAGCAGTTCTTC.